The present T cell receptor beta chain was sequenced within a study of glioma-infiltrating T cells after dendritic cell vaccination. General study results and limits: Higher pretreatment TIL content predicted longer progression-free time and survival.

Assay used: immunoSEQ multiplex PCR; TCRdb lists only in-frame clones, some missing. The sample holds approximately 82,000 clones, about 87% seen once. The CDR3 totals 18 residues. Fresh-frozen tumor tissue and more than two years of survival data were available for all. Before vaccination, two weeks after the third vaccination, and at progression, PBMC were collected. Concerning this clone itself: Antigen specificity is unknown.

Source: blood, taken before dendritic cell vaccination. The sequence came from a human donor with glioblastoma. The chain has TRBV21-1 and TRBJ1-2; the table names TRBD1, a call not compared with the DNA. TRBV21-1 is designated a pseudogene. DNA for the CDR3: TGTGCCAGCAGCCGGGACAGGGTATGGAGGAGGGCTGGGTATGGCTACACCTTC. Its translation is CASSRDRVWRRAGYGYTF.